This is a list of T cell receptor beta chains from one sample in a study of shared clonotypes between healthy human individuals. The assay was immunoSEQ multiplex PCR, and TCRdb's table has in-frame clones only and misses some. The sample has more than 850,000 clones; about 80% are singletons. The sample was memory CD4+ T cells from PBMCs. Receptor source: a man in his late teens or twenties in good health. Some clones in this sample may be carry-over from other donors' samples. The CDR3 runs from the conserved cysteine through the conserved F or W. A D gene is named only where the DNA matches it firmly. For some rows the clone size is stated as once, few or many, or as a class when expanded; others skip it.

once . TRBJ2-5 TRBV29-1 CSVAVQETQYF TGCAGCGTAGCGGTCCAAGAGACCCAGTACTTC
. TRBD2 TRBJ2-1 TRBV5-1 CASSSGLAGAMDEQFF TGCGCCAGCAGCTCGGGACTAGCGGGAGCGATGGATGAGCAGTTCTTC
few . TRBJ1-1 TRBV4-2 CASSQAVLNTEAFF TGTGCCAGCAGCCAAGCGGTTTTGAACACTGAAGCTTTCTTT
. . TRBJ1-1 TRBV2 CASSREAGNTEAFF TGTGCCAGCTCCAGGGAGGCAGGGAACACTGAAGCTTTCTTT
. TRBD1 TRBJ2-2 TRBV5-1 CASSFLTGGTGELFF TGCGCCAGCAGCTTCCTGACAGGGGGCACCGGGGAGCTGTTTTTT
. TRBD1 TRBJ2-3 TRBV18 CASSRDRGTDTQYF TGTGCCAGCTCCCGGGACAGGGGGACAGATACGCAGTATTTT
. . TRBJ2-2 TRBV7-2 CASSYHRVNTGELFF TGTGCCAGCAGCTACCACAGGGTTAACACCGGGGAGCTGTTTTTT
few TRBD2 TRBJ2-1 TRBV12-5 CASSVASGDYNEQFF TGTGCTAGTTCGGTTGCTAGCGGAGACTACAATGAGCAGTTCTTC
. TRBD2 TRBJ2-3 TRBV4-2 CASSQEGPAGVGTDTQYF TGTGCCAGCAGCCAAGAAGGTCCAGCGGGAGTAGGCACAGATACGCAGTATTTT
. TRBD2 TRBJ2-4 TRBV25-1 CASEPAGEVGIQYF TGTGCCAGCGAACCAGCGGGAGAGGTGGGCATTCAGTACTTC
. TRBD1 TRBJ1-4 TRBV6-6 CASSTPPGTVNEKLFF TGTGCCAGCAGCACTCCCCCCGGGACAGTGAATGAAAAACTGTTTTTT
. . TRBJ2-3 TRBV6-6 CASTPPGTDTQYF TGTGCCAGCACCCCCCCTGGAACAGATACGCAGTATTTT
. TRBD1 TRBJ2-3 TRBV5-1 CASSLQGASTDTQYF TGCGCCAGCAGCCTACAGGGGGCAAGCACAGATACGCAGTATTTT
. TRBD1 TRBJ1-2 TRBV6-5 CASSQTGGPHGYTF TGTGCCAGCAGTCAGACAGGGGGCCCCCATGGCTACACCTTC
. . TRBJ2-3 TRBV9 CASSVGWGDTQYF TGTGCCAGCAGCGTAGGCTGGGGAGATACGCAGTATTTT
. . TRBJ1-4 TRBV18 CASSPGTAVKLFF TGTGCCAGCTCACCAGGCACGGCCGTAAAACTGTTTTTT
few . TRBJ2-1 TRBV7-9 CASSFWGGSMFF TGTGCCAGCAGCTTTTGGGGCGGGTCGATGTTCTTC
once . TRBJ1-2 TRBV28 CASTIGVNYGYTF TGTGCCAGCACAATAGGGGTTAACTATGGCTACACCTTC
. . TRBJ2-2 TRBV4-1 CASSLPRVGKPNTGELFF TGCGCCAGCAGCCTACCCCGGGTAGGCAAACCTAACACCGGGGAGCTGTTTTTT
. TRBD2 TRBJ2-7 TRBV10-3 CAISESMGLAGGVISTRQYF TGTGCCATCAGTGAGTCGATGGGGTTAGCGGGAGGCGTGATCTCTACGAGGCAGTACTTC
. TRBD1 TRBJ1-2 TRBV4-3 CASSQTGTVLFGGYTF TGCGCCAGCAGCCAAACCGGGACAGTACTATTCGGTGGCTACACCTTC
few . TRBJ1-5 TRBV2 CASRDSNQPQHF TGTGCCAGCAGGGATAGCAATCAGCCCCAGCATTTT
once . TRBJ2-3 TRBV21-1 CASSKDKGSTDTQYF TGTGCCAGCAGCAAAGATAAGGGGAGCACAGATACGCAGTATTTT
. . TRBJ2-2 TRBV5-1 CASSSRSNTGELFF TGCGCCAGCAGCTCCCGTTCGAACACCGGGGAGCTGTTTTTT
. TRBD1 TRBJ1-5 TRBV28 CASSLAPFTGGGQPQHF TGTGCCAGCAGTTTAGCCCCCTTTACAGGGGGCGGCCAGCCCCAGCATTTT
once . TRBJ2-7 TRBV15 CATSRTIQGNGLEQYF TGTGCCACCAGCCGGACTATCCAGGGGAATGGGCTCGAGCAGTACTTC
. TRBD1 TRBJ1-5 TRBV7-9 CASSLVSGDRSNQPQHF TGTGCCAGCAGCTTAGTGAGCGGGGACAGGAGTAATCAGCCCCAGCATTTT
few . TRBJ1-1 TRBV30 CAWSQDKNTEAFF TGTGCCTGGAGCCAGGACAAGAACACTGAAGCTTTCTTT
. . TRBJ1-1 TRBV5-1 CASSLEGMGTEAFF TGCGCCAGCAGCTTGGAGGGGATGGGCACTGAAGCTTTCTTT
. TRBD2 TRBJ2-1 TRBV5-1 CASSLAHAGRNEQFF TGCGCCAGCAGCTTGGCCCACGCCGGGAGGAACGAGCAGTTCTTC
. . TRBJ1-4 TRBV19 CASSGSTGNTNEKLFF TGTGCCAGTAGCGGCTCAACAGGGAACACTAATGAAAAACTGTTTTTT
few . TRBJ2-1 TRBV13 CASSLGLGAALNEQFF TGTGCCAGCAGCTTAGGCCTGGGAGCAGCCCTCAATGAGCAGTTCTTC